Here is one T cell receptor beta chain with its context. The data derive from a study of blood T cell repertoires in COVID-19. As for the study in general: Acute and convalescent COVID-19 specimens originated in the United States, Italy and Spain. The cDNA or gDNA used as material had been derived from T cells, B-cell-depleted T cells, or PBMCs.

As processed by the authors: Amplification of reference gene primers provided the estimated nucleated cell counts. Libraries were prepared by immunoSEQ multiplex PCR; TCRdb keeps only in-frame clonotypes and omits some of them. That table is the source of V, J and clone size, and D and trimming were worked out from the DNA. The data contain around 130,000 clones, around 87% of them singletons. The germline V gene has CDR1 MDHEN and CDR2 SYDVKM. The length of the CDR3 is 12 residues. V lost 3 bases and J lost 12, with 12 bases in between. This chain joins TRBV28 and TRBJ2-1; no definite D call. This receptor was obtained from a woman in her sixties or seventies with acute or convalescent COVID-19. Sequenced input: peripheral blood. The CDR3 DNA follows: TGTGCCAGCAGTTTCTCCTACTCCGCGCAGTTCTTC. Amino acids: CASSFSYSAQFF.